This TCR beta chain was retrieved from a study of T cells in Graves' hyperthyroidism and ophthalmopathy (dated by TCRdb to 2018 to 2020). Looking at the study overall: Peripheral blood samples were taken at initial diagnosis, before any treatment was given. TCR V-J signatures able to tell the groups apart were searched for in a discovery cohort of 95 to 100 patients, of whom more than 40 had Graves' ophthalmopathy and more than 55 had stable Graves' hyperthyroidism. Prospective prediction of ophthalmopathy was tested in an independent validation cohort of 18 to 20 hyperthyroidism patients and 17 patients who later progressed to ophthalmopathy. The approximately 98 discovery patients were randomly divided into training and test sets at a 7:3 ratio. In addition, the study compared T-cell repertoires in thyroid tissue and in blood from about six Graves' hyperthyroidism patients. Following sampling, methimazole starting at 30 mg daily was given to hyperthyroidism patients, and high-dose intravenous methylprednisolone was given to ophthalmopathy patients. According to the paper, TCR Vbeta CDR3 sequencing was carried out on about 140 peripheral blood samples, which came from 40 to 45 ophthalmopathy, around 75 hyperthyroidism and about 17 progressor patients. The research as a whole found: No statistical method was used to fix the sample size in advance, and group allocation was not hidden from the investigators. Most expanded thyroid clonotypes (frequency above 0.001) were also found in blood, which suggests that blood repertoires may mirror thyroid immune responses. A model built on a 13 V-J signature distinguished ophthalmopathy from stable hyperthyroidism, reaching around 88% sensitivity and 81.08% specificity in cross-validation and 80%/75% in testing. In validation, the model predicted progression to ophthalmopathy with approximately 69% sensitivity and approximately 78% specificity, a median of about 6.7 months before onset.

This clonotype was observed a handful of times. What antigen it recognizes has not been identified. No much larger clonotype is one base removed from it; base qualities were not supplied. CDR1 SGHVS and CDR2 FQNEAQ are derived from the germline V gene. Clipping removes 5 bases from V and 2 bases from J, with 11 as the unmatched junction base count. Including the terminal cysteine and phenylalanine, the CDR3 comprises 17 residues. The DNA shown is the 51-base CDR3, in frame from base 1. Amplification of TCR beta CDR3 regions was carried out from RNA transcripts. A first-round RT-PCR of the TCR CDR3 used the HTBI primer set with the Qiagen OneStep RT-PCR kit. Libraries were constructed in a second round of multiplex PCR, after which size selection and purification were performed. The libraries were sequenced on an Illumina HiSeq2000 using paired-end 100 bp reads. As for the original processing: SOAPnuke was used to process the raw data, throwing out any read that contained adapters or uncalled bases, had a mean Phred below 15, or lacked an exact constant-primer or identifier match. High-quality paired reads were merged using COPE v1.2.5, and each unique nucleotide sequence was defined as a clonotype. MiTCR v1.1 was used to align clonotypes to the IMGT TRBV, TRBD and TRBJ reference segments. Analysis was restricted to V-J combinations with a frequency above 0.0001, which covered 98% to 99.2% of repertoires. The TCS score was defined as F50 (clonal expansion) divided by E x V (chaos), with BLOSUM62-based TCRdist calculated between CDR3 peptides within each V-J. Welch's t-statistics and random forest reduced around 510 V-J features to under 15, which were used in a naive Bayes classifier (R e1071). The public reads were reanalyzed by TCRdb: fastp trimming at Q25, MiXCR alignment, in-frame beta chains only. A single entry per CDR3 protein holds the most common genes and DNA from its merged rows. TCRdb assigned the V and J calls; the authors' analysis was not used. Here the sample has more than 300,000 distinct CDR3 sequences; roughly 15% occur a single time. The top ten constitute 30% to 35% of the sample.

The hyperthyroidism patients were between 18 and 65 years old and newly diagnosed, with a disease duration of less than 2 months. Any patient with an uncontrolled infection, another autoimmune disease, pregnancy or lactation was excluded. Clinical symptoms, serum thyroxine and TRAb, thyroid ultrasound, and orbital computed tomography formed the basis for the diagnoses. Blood from progressor patients was collected at the time of first diagnosis with hyperthyroidism, before any ophthalmopathy symptoms had appeared. Ficoll-Paque density gradient centrifugation was used to isolate PBMCs from 8.5 to 10 ml of fresh peripheral blood. Patients classed as progressors first received a Graves' hyperthyroidism diagnosis and then went on to develop ophthalmopathy during follow-up. Trizol reagent was used to extract total RNA, and RNA quality was then checked on an Agilent 2100 Bioanalyzer.

What was sequenced was blood. This receptor chain uses TRBV7-8 and TRBJ1-1; 10 bases in between match TRBD1. This receptor was taken from a woman aged 30 to 39 with Graves' hyperthyroidism that later progressed to Graves' ophthalmopathy. The CDR3 corresponds to CASSLPRDRGDNTEAFF. The bases are TGTGCCAGCAGCCTCCCCCGGGACAGGGGAGATAACACTGAAGCTTTCTTT. The CDR3 plus the reference TRBV7-8 and TRBJ1-1 genes for the other parts give the full variable domain: GAGVSQSPRYKVAKRGQDVALRCDPISGHVSLFWYQQALGQGPEFLTYFQNEAQLDKSGLPSDRFFAERPEGSVSTLKIQRTQQEDSAVYLCASSLPRDRGDNTEAFFGQGTRLTVV.